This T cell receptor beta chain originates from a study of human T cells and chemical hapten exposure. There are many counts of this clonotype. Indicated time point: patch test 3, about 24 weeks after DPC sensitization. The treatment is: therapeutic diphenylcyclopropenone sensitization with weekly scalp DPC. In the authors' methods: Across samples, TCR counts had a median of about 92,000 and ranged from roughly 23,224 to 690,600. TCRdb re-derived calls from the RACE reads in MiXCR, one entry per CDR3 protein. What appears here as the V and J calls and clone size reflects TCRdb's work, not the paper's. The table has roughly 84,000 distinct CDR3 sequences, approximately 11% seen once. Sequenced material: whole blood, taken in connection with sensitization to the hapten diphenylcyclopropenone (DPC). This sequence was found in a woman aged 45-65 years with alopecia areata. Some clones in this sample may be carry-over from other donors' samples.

The CDR3 DNA reads TGCGCCAGCAGCCGGGCGGAGAATTCAGACCTCCACTTT. Its protein product is CASSRAENSDLHF. V gene TRBV5-1 combines with J gene TRBJ1-6; D is ambiguous. With 4 bases removed from V and 15 bases from J, the gap between germline ends came to 17 bases. Germline V gene sequence: CDR1 SGHRS, CDR2 YFSETQ. The CDR3 totals 13 residues.